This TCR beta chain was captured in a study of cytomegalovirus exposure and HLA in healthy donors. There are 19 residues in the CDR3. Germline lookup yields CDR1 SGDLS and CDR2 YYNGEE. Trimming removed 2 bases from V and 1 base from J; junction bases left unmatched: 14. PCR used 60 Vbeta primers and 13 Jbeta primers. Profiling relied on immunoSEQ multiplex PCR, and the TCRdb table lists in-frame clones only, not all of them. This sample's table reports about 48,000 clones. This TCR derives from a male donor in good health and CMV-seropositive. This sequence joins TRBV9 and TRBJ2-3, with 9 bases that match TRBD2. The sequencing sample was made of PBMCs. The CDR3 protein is CASSVHGSGSSGGTDTQYF. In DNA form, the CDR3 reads TGTGCCAGCAGCGTCCACGGTTCGGGTTCTAGCGGGGGCACAGATACGCAGTATTTT.